This T cell receptor beta chain was obtained from a study of regulatory and conventional T cells in RAG deficiency (dated by TCRdb to about 2017). Regarding the complete study: The study used high-throughput TCR beta sequencing to compare repertoire diversity and composition of Treg, conventional CD4+ and CD8+ T cells between RAG-deficient patients and healthy controls.

Conventional CD4+ T cells were purified from blood as CD25-low CD127-high cells before genomic DNA extraction. Repertoire analyses used fewer than 10 healthy control donors as the comparison group. Broader findings and caveats from the paper: Markedly lower Shannon entropy and higher Simpson indices were observed in RAG-deficient patients than in control T-cell subpopulations. Some T-cell subset analyses were not performed for some subjects. In Omenn syndrome and CID/AS patients compared with controls, around 100-fold fewer unique TCR beta sequences were detected from Treg cells, versus approximately 9.7-fold fewer for other subsets. Sorted CD25-high CD127-low cells from Omenn syndrome patients may represent peripherally activated cells rather than bona fide Treg cells. All patient T-cell subsets had shorter CDR3 lengths; Omenn syndrome patients showed >75% Treg-Tconv repertoire overlap at nucleotide and amino acid level.

The library was generated by the immunoSEQ multiplex PCR assay. Rearranged TCR beta chain products were amplified from genomic DNA of sorted T-cell subsets and sequenced. The authors processed their data as follows. Shannon entropy and Simpson indices were used to measure how diverse the repertoire of productive TCR beta rearrangements was. To assess clonal expansion, the frequencies of the 100 most abundant productive TCR beta clonotypes were added up as a share of total reads. The TRB repertoires were scored with a self-reactivity index built on which amino acids appear at CDR3beta positions 6 and 7. Two-way ANOVA was used for repertoire analyses, and Student t or Mann-Whitney tests were used for flow cytometric analyses. Imported from immuneACCESS, the table was reduced by TCRdb to in-frame sequences with V and J called. These copies leave out some clones; in studies compared against another copy, an unresolved V gene accounts for under half, and the cause of the remainder is not known. That table gives V, J and clone size, and the DNA gave D and trimming. This sample lists roughly 30,000 clones; about 96% were detected once. The ten largest clones take up about 0.4% of the sample.

From cysteine to phenylalanine, the CDR3 is 13 amino acids long. The DNA shown is the 39-base CDR3, in frame from base 1. V lost 5 bases and J lost 4 bases; the stretch between them is 12 bases long. CDR1 and CDR2, per the germline V gene, are SGHRS and YFSETQ. Notes on this clone: Its antigen remains undetermined. No quality values exist for individual bases; no much larger clone is one base distant.

The same specimen was also included in a second study, on regulatory T cells. The second study also describes: The multiplex PCR used 52 forward TRBV primers and 13 reverse TRBJ primers, with assay-based and computational corrections for amplification bias. Patient repertoires showed restricted unique TRB V-J pairs and skewed V and J gene usage, most marked in regulatory T cells. Between CD3G-deficient patients and healthy controls, the study compared T-cell receptor beta repertoires in sorted regulatory T cells, conventional CD4+ T cells and CD8+ T cells. Ficoll density separation was used to isolate peripheral blood mononuclear cells. Within the immunoSEQ assay, multiplex PCR amplified rearranged TRB loci from genomic DNA. TRB amplicons were sequenced on an Illumina HiSeq platform. Raw sequences were error-filtered and aligned to reference gene sequences by custom algorithms, then analyzed with the immunoSEQ online tools. Frequencies of productive and nonproductive TRB rearrangements were evaluated among both unique and total sequences. Group comparisons used t tests, Mann-Whitney tests or two-way ANOVA run in Prism software.

The rearrangement joined TRBV5-1 to TRBJ2-5; TRBD1 is a weak D gene call, 5 bases matching. The specimen sequenced was CD25- CD4+ T cells sorted from blood. This clonotype originated in a human donor in good health. CDR3 region: CASSPGSRETQYF. The nucleotide sequence is given as TGCGCCAGCAGTCCAGGGTCACGAGAGACCCAGTACTTC.